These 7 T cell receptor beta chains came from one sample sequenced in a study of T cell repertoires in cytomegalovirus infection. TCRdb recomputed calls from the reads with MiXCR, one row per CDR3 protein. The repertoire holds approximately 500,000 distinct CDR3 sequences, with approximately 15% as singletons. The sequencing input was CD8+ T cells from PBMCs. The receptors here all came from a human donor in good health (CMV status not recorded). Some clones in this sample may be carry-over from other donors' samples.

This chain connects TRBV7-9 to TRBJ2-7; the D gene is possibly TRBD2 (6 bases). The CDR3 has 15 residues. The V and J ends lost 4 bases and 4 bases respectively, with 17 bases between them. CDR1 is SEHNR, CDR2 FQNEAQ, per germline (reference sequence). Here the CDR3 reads CASSSEHGGGYEQYF. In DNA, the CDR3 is TGTGCCAGCAGCTCGGAACACGGGGGAGGTTACGAGCAGTACTTC.

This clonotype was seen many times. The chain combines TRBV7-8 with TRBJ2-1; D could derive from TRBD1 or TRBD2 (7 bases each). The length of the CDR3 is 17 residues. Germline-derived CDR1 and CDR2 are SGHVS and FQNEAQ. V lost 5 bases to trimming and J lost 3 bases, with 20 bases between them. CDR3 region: CASSPTGEGVSYNEQFF. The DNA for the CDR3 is TGTGCCAGCAGCCCCACAGGGGAGGGGGTGAGCTACAATGAGCAGTTCTTC.

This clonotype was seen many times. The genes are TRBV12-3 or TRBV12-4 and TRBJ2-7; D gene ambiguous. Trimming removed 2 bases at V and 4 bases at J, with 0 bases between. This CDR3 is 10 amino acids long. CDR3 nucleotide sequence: TGTGCCAGCAGTTTATACGAGCAGTACTTC. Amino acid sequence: CASSLYEQYF.

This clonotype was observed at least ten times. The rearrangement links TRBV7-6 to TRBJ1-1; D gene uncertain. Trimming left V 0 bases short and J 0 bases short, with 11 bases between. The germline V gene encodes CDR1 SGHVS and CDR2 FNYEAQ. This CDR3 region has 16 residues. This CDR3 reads CASSLARNSLNTEAFF. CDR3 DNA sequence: TGTGCCAGCAGCTTAGCGCGAAACAGTTTGAACACTGAAGCTTTCTTT.

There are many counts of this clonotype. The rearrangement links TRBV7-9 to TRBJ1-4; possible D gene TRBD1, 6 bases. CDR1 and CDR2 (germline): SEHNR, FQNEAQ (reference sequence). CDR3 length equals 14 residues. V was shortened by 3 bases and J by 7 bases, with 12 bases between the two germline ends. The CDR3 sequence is CASSFIGGGEKLFF. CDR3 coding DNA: TGTGCCAGCAGCTTTATCGGGGGCGGTGAAAAACTGTTTTTT.

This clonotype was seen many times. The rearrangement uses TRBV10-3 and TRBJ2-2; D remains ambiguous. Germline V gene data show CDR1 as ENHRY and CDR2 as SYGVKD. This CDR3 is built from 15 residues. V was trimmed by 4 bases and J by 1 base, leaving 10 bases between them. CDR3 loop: CAISAKLMNTGELFF. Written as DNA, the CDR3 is TGTGCCATCAGTGCCAAGCTTATGAACACCGGGGAGCTGTTTTTT.

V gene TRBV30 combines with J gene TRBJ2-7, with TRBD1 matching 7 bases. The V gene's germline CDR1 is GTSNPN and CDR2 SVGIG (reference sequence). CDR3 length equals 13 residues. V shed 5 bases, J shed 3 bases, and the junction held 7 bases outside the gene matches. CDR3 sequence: CAWSRDSNYEQYF. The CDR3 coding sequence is TGTGCCTGGTCCCGGGACAGCAACTACGAGCAGTACTTC.